What follows are 18 T cell receptor beta chains derived from one specimen sequenced in a study of blood T cell repertoires in COVID-19. The repertoire was sequenced with immunoSEQ multiplex PCR; TCRdb's copy has only in-frame clones and lacks some. This sample has about 300,000 clones, with approximately 81% found just once. The sequencing sample was made of PBMCs or T cells enriched from blood (not recorded which). The receptor set was obtained from a woman between 45 and 65 years old who had recovered from COVID-19.

The CDR3 loop reads CASRTSGRGYNEQFF. The CDR3, as DNA: TGTGCCAGTAGAACTAGCGGGAGAGGGTACAATGAGCAGTTCTTC. The chain recombines TRBV19 with TRBJ2-1; 11 bases map to TRBD2. Germline V gene lookup returns CDR1 LNHDA and CDR2 SQIVND (reference sequence). V dropped 6 bases and J dropped 4; count of bases not matched to a gene: 5. The length of the CDR3 is 15 residues.

J is TRBJ1-3 and V is TRBV27, with a tentative D call TRBD1 (5 bases). The CDR3 sequence is 14 residues long. From germline, CDR1 is MNHEY and CDR2 SMNVEV (reference sequence). Trimming took 2 bases from V and 2 from J, leaving 7 bases between them. The CDR3 sequence is CASSLSRAGNTIYF. The CDR3, as DNA: TGTGCCAGCAGTTTAAGCAGGGCTGGAAACACCATATATTTT.

This clone is a singleton in its sample. V and J are TRBV11-2 and TRBJ2-3; a possible D gene is TRBD1 (5 bases). The germline gives CDR1 SGHAT, CDR2 FQNNGV. The CDR3 sequence is 16 residues long. Trimming pared 3 bases from V and 4 bases from J, leaving 17 bases between. The chain's CDR3 is CASSFLGQGASDTQYF. The CDR3 bases are TGTGCCAGCAGCTTTTTAGGTCAGGGTGCGTCAGATACGCAGTATTTT.

The V gene is TRBV5-1, the J gene TRBJ1-1; TRBD1 matches at 12 bases. Germline V gives CDR1 SGHRS, CDR2 YFSETQ. CDR3 length: 16 residues. V trimming: 4 bases; J trimming: 4 bases; junction bases outside the gene matches: 8. The CDR3 is CASSLYGTGGITEAFF. The DNA of the CDR3 is TGCGCCAGCAGCCTCTACGGGACAGGGGGCATCACTGAAGCTTTCTTT. Variable domain in full (rest from reference TRBV5-1 and TRBJ1-1): KAGVTQTPRYLIKTRGQQVTLSCSPISGHRSVSWYQQTPGQGLQFLFEYFSETQRNKGNFPGRFSGRQFSNSRSEMNVSTLELGDSALYLCASSLYGTGGITEAFFGQGTRLTVV.

This chain joins TRBV10-1 and TRBJ1-5; D possibly corresponds to TRBD1 (6 bases). This CDR3 has 18 amino acids. V was shortened by 7 bases and J by 0 bases, with 22 bases between the two germline ends. Germline V gene lookup returns CDR1 WNHNN and CDR2 SYGVQD (reference sequence). The CDR3 coding sequence is TGCGCCAGCACCCCTTCCGCCGTTACAGGGTATAGCAATCAGCCCCAGCATTTT. This translates into CASTPSAVTGYSNQPQHF.

This clone occurred a few times. The rearrangement uses TRBV7-2 and TRBJ1-5; D might be TRBD1 (5 bases). CDR3 length: 12 amino acids. From germline, CDR1 is SGHTA and CDR2 FQGNSA. V was pared by 6 bases and J by 7 bases, with 10 bases between. The CDR3 loop is CASRDPGQPQHF. CDR3 bases: TGTGCCAGCAGGGATCCAGGGCAGCCCCAGCATTTT.

The V call is TRBV18, the J call TRBJ1-4, with no clear D. CDR1 is KGHSH, CDR2 LQKENI, per germline. This CDR3 region has 13 residues. V was pared by 2 bases and J by 7 bases, with 8 bases between. Written as DNA, the CDR3 is TGTGCCAGCTCACCAACTATAGGTGAAAAACTGTTTTTT. Its protein product is CASSPTIGEKLFF.

The chain uses TRBV7-2 and TRBJ1-3; D gene unclear. Deletions cut 1 base from V and 0 bases from J, with 10 bases between. Germline V gives CDR1 SGHTA, CDR2 FQGNSA. The CDR3 has 16 residues. CDR3 sequence: CASSLVASYSGNTIYF. CDR3 nucleotides: TGTGCCAGCAGCTTAGTCGCCAGTTACTCTGGAAACACCATATATTTT.

This clone is a singleton in its sample. The rearrangement links TRBV19 to TRBJ1-6; TRBD1 aligns across 7 bases. The CDR3 is 13 amino acids. V shed 6 bases, J shed 8 bases, and the junction held 4 bases outside the gene matches. Germline assignment: CDR1 LNHDA and CDR2 SQIVND (reference sequence). The CDR3: CASRDRIDSPLHF. CDR3 nucleotide sequence: TGTGCCAGTAGGGACAGGATCGATTCACCCCTCCACTTT.

The chain links TRBV6-6 to TRBJ1-4, with 10 bases that match TRBD1. V dropped 2 bases and J dropped 7; count of bases not matched to a gene: 4. Germline V gene lookup returns CDR1 MNHNY and CDR2 SVGAGI (reference sequence). CDR3 length: 15 amino acids. The CDR3 protein is CASSYLGQGTEKLFF. The CDR3 nucleotides are TGTGCCAGCAGTTACCTGGGACAGGGGACTGAAAAACTGTTTTTT.

CDR3 bases: TGTGCCAGCAGCAGGCAGGACTACCAAGAGACCCAGTACTTC. As protein: CASSRQDYQETQYF. The J gene is TRBJ2-5, the V gene TRBV5-8; maybe TRBD2 (5 bases). Germline V CDR1 and CDR2: SGHTS, YDEGEE. This CDR3 is built from 14 residues. Trimming stripped 4 bases from V and 0 bases from J, with 10 bases between.

This sequence joins TRBV6-6 and TRBJ2-3, with 7 bases fitting TRBD2. CDR3 size: 17 residues. V lost 5 bases and J lost 0; bases outside the gene matches: 11. Germline V gene lookup returns CDR1 MNHNY and CDR2 SVGAGI (reference sequence). This chain's CDR3 is CASSPDWGGVSTDTQYF. CDR3 DNA: TGTGCCAGCAGTCCCGATTGGGGGGGGGTTAGCACAGATACGCAGTATTTT.

V usage is TRBV28 and J usage is TRBJ2-7; D possibly corresponds to TRBD2 (7 bases). Trimming took 3 bases from V and 6 from J, leaving 15 bases between them. The CDR3 spans 14 residues. The germline gives CDR1 MDHEN, CDR2 SYDVKM. The CDR3 loop is CASSFGGASGEQYF. The CDR3 coding sequence is TGTGCCAGCAGTTTTGGGGGGGCCTCGGGCGAGCAGTACTTC.

The sample holds a few counts of this clone. Different DNA sequences within this sample yield the same CDR3. V gene TRBV5-1 combines with J gene TRBJ2-5; TRBD2 is a possible D gene (6 bases). CDR1 and CDR2 (germline): SGHRS, YFSETQ. There are 13 residues in the CDR3. V lost 5 bases and J lost 3, with 11 bases in between. CDR3 residues: CASRVGGEETQYF. The DNA for the CDR3 is TGCGCCAGCAGGGTCGGAGGGGAAGAGACCCAGTACTTC. Looking up the rest from reference TRBV5-1 and TRBJ2-5 gives the full variable domain: KAGVTQTPRYLIKTRGQQVTLSCSPISGHRSVSWYQQTPGQGLQFLFEYFSETQRNKGNFPGRFSGRQFSNSRSEMNVSTLELGDSALYLCASRVGGEETQYFGPGTRLLVL.

About this clone: With a much larger clone just one base away, this may be a read error. The DNA of the CDR3 is TGTGCCAGCAGCGCGGACAGGAACACTGAAGCTTTCTTT. Its translation: CASSADRNTEAFF. V usage is TRBV5-4 and J usage is TRBJ1-1; perhaps TRBD1 as D (6 bases). The germline V and J ends were trimmed by 4 bases and 1 base, with 8 bases remaining between them. Germline CDR1 SGHNT, CDR2 YYREEE (reference sequence). The CDR3 is 13 amino acids.

The gene calls are TRBV6-1 and TRBJ2-3; 9 bases are shared with TRBD1. The CDR3 is 15 amino acids. CDR1 is MNHNS, CDR2 SASEGT, per germline. Trimming took 1 base from V and 6 from J; bases not matched to a gene: 5. The CDR3 here is CASSEVSGQGDTQYF. The CDR3 DNA reads TGTGCCAGCAGTGAAGTAAGCGGACAGGGGGATACGCAGTATTTT.

CDR3 in DNA: TGCGCCAGCAGGGCGGGCAACTATGGCTACACCTTC. Amino acid sequence: CASRAGNYGYTF. The V call is TRBV5-1, the J call TRBJ1-2; unclear D gene. Per the germline V gene, CDR1 is SGHRS and CDR2 is YFSETQ. This CDR3 comprises 12 residues. With 5 bases removed from V and 2 bases from J, the gap between germline ends came to 7 bases.

CDR3 nucleotide sequence: TGTGCCAGCAGTTCCCCGACAGGGTGGAACTACAATGAGCAGTTCTTC. Its translation: CASSSPTGWNYNEQFF. J is TRBJ2-1 and V is TRBV28; 7 bases align to TRBD1. V trimming: 4 bases; J trimming: 3 bases; junction bases outside the gene matches: 9. The CDR3 is made up of 16 amino acids. From germline, CDR1 is MDHEN and CDR2 SYDVKM. Together with reference TRBV28 and TRBJ2-1, the CDR3 gives the full variable domain: DVKVTQSSRYLVKRTGEKVFLECVQDMDHENMFWYRQDPGLGLRLIYFSYDVKMKEKGDIPEGYSVSREKKERFSLILESASTNQTSMYLCASSSPTGWNYNEQFFGPGTRLTVL.